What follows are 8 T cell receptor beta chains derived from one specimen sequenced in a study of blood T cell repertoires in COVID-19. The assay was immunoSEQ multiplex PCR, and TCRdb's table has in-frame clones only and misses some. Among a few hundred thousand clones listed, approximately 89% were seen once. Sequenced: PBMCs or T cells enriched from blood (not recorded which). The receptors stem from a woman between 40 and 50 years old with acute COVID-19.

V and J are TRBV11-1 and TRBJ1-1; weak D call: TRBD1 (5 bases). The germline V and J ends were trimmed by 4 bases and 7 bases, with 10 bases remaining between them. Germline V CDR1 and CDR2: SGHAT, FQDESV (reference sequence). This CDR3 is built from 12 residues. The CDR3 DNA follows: TGTGCCAGCAGCTGGGAGGGGATTGAAGCTTTCTTT. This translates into CASSWEGIEAFF.

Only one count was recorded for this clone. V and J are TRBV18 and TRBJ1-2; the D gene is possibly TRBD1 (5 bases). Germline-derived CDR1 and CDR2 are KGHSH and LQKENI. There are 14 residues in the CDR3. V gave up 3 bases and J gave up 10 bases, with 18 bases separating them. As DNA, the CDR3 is TGTGCCAGCTCACCCGGGGGGTTAACCTACGACTACACCTTC. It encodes CASSPGGLTYDYTF.

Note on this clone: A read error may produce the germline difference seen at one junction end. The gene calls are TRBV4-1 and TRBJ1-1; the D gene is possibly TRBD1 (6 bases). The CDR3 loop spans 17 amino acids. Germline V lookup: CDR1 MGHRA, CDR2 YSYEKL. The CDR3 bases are TGCGCCAGCAGTCAAGAGGGGACAAGTTTTCGGGACACTGAAGCTTTCTTT. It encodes CASSQEGTSFRDTEAFF.

For the CDR3, the DNA is TGCGCCAGCAGCTTGGATGCTAGCGGGCGCTCCTACGAGCAGTACTTC. Translating gives CASSLDASGRSYEQYF. The chain recombines TRBV5-1 with TRBJ2-7; 8 bases map to TRBD2. The CDR3 covers 16 residues. Trimming took 0 bases from V and 0 from J; bases not matched to a gene: 5. Germline-derived CDR1 and CDR2 are SGHRS and YFSETQ.

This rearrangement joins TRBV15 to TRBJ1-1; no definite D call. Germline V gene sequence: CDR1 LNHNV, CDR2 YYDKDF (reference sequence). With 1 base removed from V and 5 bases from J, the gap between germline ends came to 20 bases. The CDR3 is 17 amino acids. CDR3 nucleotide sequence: TGTGCCACCAGCAGAGGCCCGGGAGACCCTCTGAGGACTGAAGCTTTCTTT. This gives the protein CATSRGPGDPLRTEAFF.

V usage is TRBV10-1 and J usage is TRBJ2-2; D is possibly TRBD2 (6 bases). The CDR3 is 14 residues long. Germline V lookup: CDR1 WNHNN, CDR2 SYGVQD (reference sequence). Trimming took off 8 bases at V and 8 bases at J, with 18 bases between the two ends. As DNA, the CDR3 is TGCGCCAGCGGATCACCGGGCGGAGGGGGGGAGCTGTTTTTT. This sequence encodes CASGSPGGGGELFF.

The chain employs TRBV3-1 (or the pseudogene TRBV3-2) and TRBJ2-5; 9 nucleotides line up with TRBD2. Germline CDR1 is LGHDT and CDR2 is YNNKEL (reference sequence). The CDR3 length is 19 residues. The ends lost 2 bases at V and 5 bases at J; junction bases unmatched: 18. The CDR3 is CASSQQLAGGPGEGETQYF. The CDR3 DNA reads TGTGCCAGCAGCCAACAGTTGGCGGGAGGGCCGGGAGAAGGGGAGACCCAGTACTTC.

This CDR3 is CASSLGGPSSYEQYF. CDR3 nucleotides: TGTGCCAGCAGTTTGGGGGGACCGAGCTCCTACGAGCAGTACTTC. This chain links TRBV28 with TRBJ2-7; weak D call: TRBD2 (6 bases). The germline V gene encodes CDR1 MDHEN and CDR2 SYDVKM. This CDR3 region has 15 residues. V lost 3 bases and J 0 bases, leaving 12 bases between the germline ends.